The 13 T cell receptor beta chains listed next were all sequenced from one sample in a study of OX40 agonist ivuxolimab in advanced cancers. Library creation used the immunoSEQ multiplex PCR assay. The table comes from immuneACCESS by way of TCRdb, which keeps in-frame sequences with V and J called. Part of the clones is missing from these tables; in studies checked, under half for an unresolved V gene and the rest for unknown reasons. The sample records about 51,000 clones, 88% of which are singletons. 3.6% of the sample lies in the top ten. The starting material was CD4+ or CD8+ T cells sorted from blood, obtained in a trial of the OX40 agonist ivuxolimab. These receptor sequences come from an adult with an advanced solid tumor such as melanoma, head and neck, liver or kidney cancer.

V gene TRBV25-1 combines with J gene TRBJ2-5; D gene uncertain. V dropped 1 base and J dropped 5 bases, with 11 bases sitting between them. Per germline, CDR1 MGHDK and CDR2 SYGVNS. The CDR3 covers 14 residues. CDR3 in amino acids: CASSEFRERETQYF. The DNA of the CDR3 is TGTGCCAGCAGTGAATTTAGGGAAAGGGAGACCCAGTACTTC.

On this clone: One junction end disagrees with the germline gene, perhaps due to a read error. The CDR3 DNA is TGTGCCACCAGCAGAGGAGAACTTAGACAGGCCAACTTC. It yields the protein CATSRGELRQANF. This rearrangement joins TRBV15 to TRBJ2-7; tentative D call: TRBD1 (6 bases). Germline assignment: CDR1 LNHNV and CDR2 YYDKDF (reference sequence). The CDR3 has 13 residues.

This chain connects TRBV27 to TRBJ2-7; D not certain. Germline CDR1 is MNHEY and CDR2 is SMNVEV (reference sequence). The CDR3 contains 14 residues. Trimming cost V 0 bases and J 6 bases, with 12 bases left between them. Here the CDR3 reads CASSLSPRPREQYF. The DNA of the CDR3 is TGTGCCAGCAGTTTATCACCTAGGCCCCGCGAGCAGTACTTC.

This chain links TRBV9 with TRBJ1-6; 8 bases fit TRBD1. The CDR3 totals 16 residues. Germline assignment: CDR1 SGDLS and CDR2 YYNGEE. Germline trimming cut 1 base from V and 8 bases from J; bases unmatched to any gene: 8. The CDR3 region is CASSVFDRGGDSPLHF. For the CDR3, the DNA is TGTGCCAGCAGCGTATTTGACAGGGGAGGCGATTCACCCCTCCACTTT.

A single count supports this clone. The V gene is TRBV5-6, the J gene TRBJ1-1; possible D gene TRBD1, 5 bases. V gave up 4 bases and J gave up 7 bases, with 14 bases separating them. The CDR3 runs 13 residues. From germline, CDR1 is SGHDT and CDR2 YYEEEE. The CDR3: CASSRVRGVEAFF. DNA of the CDR3: TGTGCCAGCAGCCGGGTAAGGGGCGTTGAAGCTTTCTTT.

The rearrangement uses TRBV15 and TRBJ1-2; possibly TRBD1 for D (6 bases). The V end was cut by 0 bases, the J end by 4 bases, with 9 bases between. Germline V CDR1 and CDR2: LNHNV, YYDKDF (reference sequence). The CDR3 loop spans 14 amino acids. CDR3 bases: TGTGCCACCAGCAGAGAAAGGACAGCCTATGGCTACACCTTC. It codes for CATSRERTAYGYTF.

V usage is TRBV30 and J usage is TRBJ2-7, with D possibly being TRBD2 (5 bases). The CDR3 covers 13 residues. V dropped 4 bases and J dropped 1 base, with 11 bases sitting between them. Germline CDR1 reads GTSNPN; CDR2 reads SVGIG (reference sequence). CDR3 region: CAWIRTGSYEQYF. Here the CDR3 DNA reads TGTGCCTGGATCAGGACTGGTTCCTACGAGCAGTACTTC.

The chain has TRBV10-1 and TRBJ1-1; D is uncertain. This CDR3 is built from 13 residues. Germline assignment: CDR1 WNHNN and CDR2 SYGVQD (reference sequence). V was clipped by 3 bases and J by 7 bases, with 12 bases between them. The CDR3 protein is CASSDRLSGEAFF. DNA of the CDR3: TGCGCCAGCAGTGATCGGCTTTCTGGTGAAGCTTTCTTT.

The chain couples TRBV12-5 to TRBJ2-2; D gene ambiguous. The CDR3 runs 11 residues. Trimming removed 5 bases from V and 2 bases from J, with 0 bases in between. Germline V gene data show CDR1 as LGHNT and CDR2 as FRNRAP. This chain's CDR3 is CASGNTGELFF. The CDR3, as DNA: TGTGCTAGTGGTAACACCGGGGAGCTGTTTTTT.

V and J are TRBV6-5 and TRBJ1-1, with D possibly TRBD1 on 6 matching bases. Germline CDR1 and CDR2: MNHEY and SVGAGI. V gave up 6 bases and J gave up 4 bases, with 15 bases separating them. The CDR3 is made up of 14 amino acids. The CDR3 region is CASRPDRPGTEAFF. For the CDR3, the DNA is TGTGCCAGCAGACCAGACAGGCCCGGCACTGAAGCTTTCTTT.

This chain connects TRBV19 to TRBJ2-2; TRBD1 matches 7 bases. The CDR3 has 16 residues. The junction had 8 bases not matched to a gene; V was cut back by 3 bases and J by 4 bases. The V gene's germline CDR1 is LNHDA and CDR2 SQIVND (reference sequence). This CDR3 reads CASSILGGAGTGELFF. CDR3 coding DNA: TGTGCCAGTAGTATTTTAGGGGGCGCGGGCACCGGGGAGCTGTTTTTT.

This clone appeared once. The chain is built from TRBV20-1 and TRBJ2-7; 8 nucleotides align to TRBD1. V was clipped by 6 bases and J by 12 bases; unmatched bases: 10. This CDR3 contains 11 residues. Germline V lookup: CDR1 DFQATT, CDR2 SNEGSKA (reference sequence). The CDR3 sequence is CSATNRDRLYF. The CDR3 bases are TGCAGTGCAACCAACCGGGACAGGCTGTACTTC.

J is TRBJ2-7 and V is TRBV5-5; the match to TRBD1 covers 8 bases. The germline V gene has CDR1 SGHKS and CDR2 YYEKEE (reference sequence). There are 14 residues in the CDR3. V was pared by 6 bases and J by 2 bases, with 7 bases of the junction left unmatched. The CDR3 nucleotides are TGTGCCAGCACACGACAGGGGCGTCCCTACGAGCAGTACTTC. It yields the protein CASTRQGRPYEQYF.